One sample yielded the 21 T cell receptor beta chains listed below, sequenced in a study of blood T cell repertoires in COVID-19. Clones were sequenced by immunoSEQ multiplex PCR, and TCRdb holds only the in-frame ones, with some missing. The sample holds about 64,000 clones, around 73% seen once. Sequenced material: peripheral blood. The receptors were gathered from a man aged 60 to 75 with COVID-19, enrolled during active disease.

The chain combines TRBV5-4 with TRBJ2-5; D unresolved. Per germline, CDR1 SGHNT and CDR2 YYREEE (reference sequence). Trimming left V 4 bases short and J 0 bases short, with 7 bases between. The CDR3 totals 13 residues. CDR3 amino acids: CASSAADQETQYF. Here the CDR3 DNA reads TGTGCCAGCAGCGCGGCGGACCAAGAGACCCAGTACTTC.

This chain joins TRBV7-9 and TRBJ1-5; D uncertain. Between the trimmed V and J ends, which lost 10 bases and 2 bases, there was a span of 15 bases. The CDR3 runs 14 residues. Germline V gene data show CDR1 as SEHNR and CDR2 as FQNEAQ (reference sequence). In DNA, the CDR3 is TGTGCCACACCGCGGCATCACCGCAATCAGCCCCAGCATTTT. Translated: CATPRHHRNQPQHF. Drawing the rest from reference TRBV7-9 and TRBJ1-5, the complete variable domain is DTGVSQNPRHKITKRGQNVTFRCDPISEHNRLYWYRQTLGQGPEFLTYFQNEAQLEKSRLLSDRFSAERPKGSFSTLEIQRTEQGDSAMYLCATPRHHRNQPQHFGDGTRLSIL.

This clone was observed a handful of times. V usage is TRBV2 and J usage is TRBJ2-5; maybe TRBD1 (6 bases). Trimming stripped 6 bases from V and 5 bases from J, with 10 bases between. CDR1 and CDR2 from the germline V gene are SNHLY and FYNNEI. The CDR3 is 12 amino acids. CDR3: CASRTTGETQYF. The CDR3 region has the DNA TGTGCCAGCAGGACCACAGGGGAGACCCAGTACTTC. Based on the CDR3 plus reference TRBV2 and TRBJ2-5, the full variable domain is EPEVTQTPSHQVTQMGQEVILRCVPISNHLYFYWYRQILGQKVEFLVSFYNNEISEKSEIFDDQFSVERPDGSNFTLKIRSTKLEDSAMYFCASRTTGETQYFGPGTRLLVL.

The V and J genes are TRBV3-1 (or the pseudogene TRBV3-2) and TRBJ1-4, with D uncertain. Germline V gene sequence: CDR1 LGHDT, CDR2 YNNKEL (reference sequence). The CDR3 totals 16 residues. The V gene lost 0 bases and the J gene lost 5 bases, with 13 bases spanning the gap. In DNA form, the CDR3 reads TGTGCCAGCAGCCAAGAAGTGGCAGGCGAGAATGAAAAACTGTTTTTT. Protein: CASSQEVAGENEKLFF.

The rearrangement uses TRBV6-6 and TRBJ2-6; unclear D gene. Germline CDR1 is MNHNY and CDR2 is SVGAGI (reference sequence). CDR3 length: 17 residues. With 5 bases removed from V and 0 bases from J, the gap between germline ends came to 14 bases. Here the CDR3 reads CASSPRPEVSGANVLTF. The DNA of the CDR3 is TGTGCCAGCAGTCCACGACCTGAGGTCTCTGGGGCCAACGTCCTGACTTTC.

The rearrangement links TRBV5-1 to TRBJ1-6, with D uncertain. This CDR3 spans 15 amino acids. Trimming left V 0 bases short and J 6 bases short, with 10 bases between. CDR1 and CDR2 (germline): SGHRS, YFSETQ. The DNA of the CDR3 is TGCGCCAGCAGCTTGGTCCCGGGTGTTAATTCACCCCTCCACTTT. Its protein product is CASSLVPGVNSPLHF.

This clone has only one observation. The V and J genes are TRBV6-5 and TRBJ1-3; 10 nucleotides align to TRBD1. CDR3 length: 15 amino acids. Germline V CDR1 and CDR2: MNHEY, SVGAGI. Trimming removed 4 bases from V and 2 bases from J; junction bases left unmatched: 2. Here the CDR3 DNA reads TGTGCCAGCAGTTCCGGGACAGGGGCTGGAAACACCATATATTTT. Residues: CASSSGTGAGNTIYF.

The chain joins TRBV7-9 to TRBJ2-7; TRBD1 agrees at 9 bases. This CDR3 is built from 17 residues. The V segment lost 2 bases and the J segment 0 bases; nucleotides outside the gene matches: 8. Per the germline V gene, CDR1 is SEHNR and CDR2 is FQNEAQ (reference sequence). CDR3 sequence (DNA): TGTGCCAGCAGCTTACCACCGGGACAGGGAAGCTCCTACGAGCAGTACTTC. This sequence encodes CASSLPPGQGSSYEQYF.

This clone was found a few times. This sequence joins TRBV7-7 and TRBJ2-7; D unclear. The CDR3 covers 14 residues. Germline CDR1 SSHAT, CDR2 FNYEAQ (reference sequence). V was clipped by 3 bases and J by 5 bases, with 14 bases between them. The CDR3 coding sequence is TGTGCCAGCAGCTTTGATAGAGGAGCTCACGAGCAGTACTTC. Translating it yields CASSFDRGAHEQYF.

As to this clone: Other DNA variants within this sample encode the same CDR3. This chain joins TRBV5-1 and TRBJ2-6; D not resolved. Germline V CDR1 and CDR2: SGHRS, YFSETQ. This CDR3 contains 15 residues. V dropped 0 bases and J dropped 1 base, with 5 bases sitting between them. The CDR3 sequence: CASSLELSGANVLTF. The CDR3 DNA is TGCGCCAGCAGCTTGGAACTTTCTGGGGCCAACGTCCTGACTTTC. Full variable domain (missing parts from reference TRBV5-1 and TRBJ2-6): KAGVTQTPRYLIKTRGQQVTLSCSPISGHRSVSWYQQTPGQGLQFLFEYFSETQRNKGNFPGRFSGRQFSNSRSEMNVSTLELGDSALYLCASSLELSGANVLTFGAGSRLTVL.

The CDR3 spells CASRDREGDTQYF. CDR3 DNA: TGTGCCTCTCGGGACAGGGAGGGAGATACGCAGTATTTT. The rearrangement joins TRBV24-1 to TRBJ2-3, with 9 bases that match TRBD1. Trimming removed 12 bases from V and 5 bases from J; junction bases left unmatched: 8. From germline, CDR1 is KGHDR and CDR2 SFDVKD. The CDR3 totals 13 residues.

The rearrangement uses TRBV19 and TRBJ1-4; D call uncertain. The CDR3 spans 12 residues. V lost 8 bases, J lost 4 bases, and 8 bases lay in between. In germline, CDR1 is LNHDA, CDR2 SQIVND (reference sequence). The CDR3 DNA is TGTGCCAGTGGAGGATTTAATGAAAAACTGTTTTTT. Amino acids: CASGGFNEKLFF.

The chain uses TRBV3-1 (or the pseudogene TRBV3-2) and TRBJ2-5; TRBD1 matches 10 bases. CDR3 length equals 14 residues. Germline V gene lookup returns CDR1 LGHDT and CDR2 YNNKEL (reference sequence). The ends lost 1 base at V and 7 bases at J; junction bases unmatched: 3. Written as DNA, the CDR3 is TGTGCCAGCAGCCAAGGGGGACAGGGGTGGACCCAGTACTTC. Protein product: CASSQGGQGWTQYF.

This clone was observed a single time. The rearrangement links TRBV5-1 to TRBJ2-4; TRBD1 is a possible D gene (5 bases). V was cut by 7 bases and J by 0 bases, with 26 bases left in between. This CDR3 is built from 19 residues. Per the germline V gene, CDR1 is SGHRS and CDR2 is YFSETQ. CDR3 sequence (DNA): TGCGCCAGCCTTAAAAGGGTGACAGTAGAACCCCTAGCCAAAAACATTCAGTACTTC. It is translated as CASLKRVTVEPLAKNIQYF.

CDR3 DNA: TGTGCCAGTAGTATCAATTCGGCAGGACTAATCTCCTACAATGAGCAGTTCTTC. This sequence encodes CASSINSAGLISYNEQFF. The chain recombines TRBV19 with TRBJ2-1; a possible D gene is TRBD2 (6 bases). Germline CDR1 LNHDA, CDR2 SQIVND (reference sequence). The V and J ends lost 3 bases and 0 bases respectively, with 18 bases between them. The CDR3 length is 18 residues.

The CDR3 region has the DNA TGTGCCAGCAGCCTGAACAGGAACCCTTACAATGAGCAGTTCTTC. Translating it yields CASSLNRNPYNEQFF. V and J are TRBV11-3 and TRBJ2-1, with D possibly matching TRBD1 (5 bases). This CDR3 region has 15 residues. The germline V and J ends were trimmed by 5 bases and 4 bases, with 15 bases remaining between them. Per germline, CDR1 SGHNT and CDR2 YENEEA.

The chain employs TRBV5-1 and TRBJ1-3; 11 bases agree with TRBD1. This CDR3 has 18 amino acids. CDR1 and CDR2 from the germline V gene are SGHRS and YFSETQ. The trim removed 2 bases at V and 1 base at J, leaving 8 bases unmatched. The CDR3 nucleotides read TGCGCCAGCAGCTTCACCTCCGGGACAGGGGGATCTGGAAACACCATATATTTT. Residues: CASSFTSGTGGSGNTIYF.

This clone was counted between two and nine times. The V and J genes are TRBV4-2 and TRBJ2-7, with 11 positions matching TRBD1. The CDR3 is 16 amino acids. Trimming cost V 3 bases and J 6 bases; bases outside gene matches: 10. Germline-derived CDR1 and CDR2 are LGHNA and YNFKEQ. The CDR3 DNA reads as TGTGCCAGCAGCCATACCGGGACAGGGGGTAATAGCGAGCAGTACTTC. It specifies CASSHTGTGGNSEQYF.

This clone came up once. The chain joins TRBV15 to TRBJ2-7; 7 bases agree with TRBD1. Germline-derived CDR1 and CDR2 are LNHNV and YYDKDF (reference sequence). J lost 1 base, V lost 0 bases, and 0 bases had no gene match. The CDR3 extends over 14 amino acids. The CDR3 loop reads CATSREDRSYEQYF. For the CDR3, the DNA is TGTGCCACCAGCAGAGAGGACAGGTCCTACGAGCAGTACTTC.

This clone was observed a handful of times. The chain couples TRBV11-3 to TRBJ1-2, with D maybe TRBD1 (5 bases). Germline V gives CDR1 SGHNT, CDR2 YENEEA. This CDR3 is 13 amino acids long. V was cut by 1 base and J by 5 bases, with 8 bases left in between. The CDR3 nucleotides are TGTGCCAGCAGCTTAGGGGGCCCATATGGCTACACCTTC. This codes for CASSLGGPYGYTF.

V usage is TRBV30 and J usage is TRBJ2-2; TRBD2 is a possible D gene (6 bases). In germline, CDR1 is GTSNPN, CDR2 SVGIG (reference sequence). Trimming stripped 8 bases from V and 5 bases from J, with 24 bases between. The CDR3 has 16 amino acids. The CDR3 DNA sequence: TGTGCCCAATTACGGACGGGACTCATGGGGACCGGGGAGCTGTTTTTT. It translates to CAQLRTGLMGTGELFF.